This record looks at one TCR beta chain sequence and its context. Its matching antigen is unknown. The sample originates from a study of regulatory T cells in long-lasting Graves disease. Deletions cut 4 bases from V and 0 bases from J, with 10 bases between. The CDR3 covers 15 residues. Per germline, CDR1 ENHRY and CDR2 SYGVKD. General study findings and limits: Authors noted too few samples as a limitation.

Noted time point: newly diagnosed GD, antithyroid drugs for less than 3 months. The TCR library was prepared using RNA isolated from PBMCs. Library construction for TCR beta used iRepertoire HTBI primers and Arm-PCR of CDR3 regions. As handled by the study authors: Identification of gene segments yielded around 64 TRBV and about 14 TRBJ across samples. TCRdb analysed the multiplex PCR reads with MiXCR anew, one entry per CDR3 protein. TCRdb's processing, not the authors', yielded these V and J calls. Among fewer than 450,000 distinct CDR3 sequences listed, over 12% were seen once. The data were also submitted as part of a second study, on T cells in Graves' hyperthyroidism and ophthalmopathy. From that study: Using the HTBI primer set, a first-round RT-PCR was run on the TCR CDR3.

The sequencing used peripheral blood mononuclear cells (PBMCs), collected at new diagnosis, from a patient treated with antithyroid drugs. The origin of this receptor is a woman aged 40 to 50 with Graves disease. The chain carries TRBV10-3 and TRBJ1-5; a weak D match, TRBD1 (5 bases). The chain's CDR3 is CAISVETDSNQPQHF. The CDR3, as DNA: TGTGCCATCAGTGTGGAGACAGATAGCAATCAGCCCCAGCATTTT.